This TCR beta chain was retrieved from a study of metastatic and nonmetastatic thyroid tumors. Study-wide background: From malignant and benign thyroid patients, repertoires in blood and in tumor or nodule tissue were compared. Whole-study findings and limits: When malignant thyroid tumors were compared with benign nodules, TCR beta diversity was reportedly significantly higher in the malignant tumors. This held in both blood and tumor samples.

The CDR3 spans 18 residues. Trimming took 1 base from V and 1 from J, leaving 17 bases between them. Germline V CDR1 and CDR2: MNHEY, SVGAGI. As originally analysed: In papillary thyroid cancer, a distant-metastasis classifier was built using CDR3 differences across clinicopathological groups. TCRdb reanalyzed the PCR reads via MiXCR. The V and J calls follow TCRdb's processing rather than the paper's. The sample lists tens of thousands of clones, approximately 17% occurring once. A few counts support this clone. Its target is unknown. There were no patients who had received any treatment before thyroid surgery.

This receptor was obtained from a female donor with papillary thyroid cancer or a benign thyroid nodule (not recorded which). Some clones in this sample may be carry-over from other donors' samples. The sample taken for sequencing was tumor tissue. The chain carries TRBV6-5 and TRBJ1-3, with D unclear. DNA of the CDR3: TGTGCCAGCAGTTACTTTCCTGCCCAGATCTCATCTGGAAACACCATATATTTT. Its translation is CASSYFPAQISSGNTIYF.